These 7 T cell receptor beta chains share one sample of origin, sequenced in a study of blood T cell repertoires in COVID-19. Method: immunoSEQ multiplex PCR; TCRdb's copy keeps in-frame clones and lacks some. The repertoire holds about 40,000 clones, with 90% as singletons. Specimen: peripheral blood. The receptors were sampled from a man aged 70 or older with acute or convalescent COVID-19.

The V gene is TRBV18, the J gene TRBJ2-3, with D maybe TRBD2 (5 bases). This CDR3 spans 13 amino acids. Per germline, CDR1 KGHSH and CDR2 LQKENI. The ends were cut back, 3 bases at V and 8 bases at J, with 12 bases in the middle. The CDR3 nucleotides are TGTGCCAGCTCACCGGACTCTGCTGGTACGCAGTATTTT. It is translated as CASSPDSAGTQYF.

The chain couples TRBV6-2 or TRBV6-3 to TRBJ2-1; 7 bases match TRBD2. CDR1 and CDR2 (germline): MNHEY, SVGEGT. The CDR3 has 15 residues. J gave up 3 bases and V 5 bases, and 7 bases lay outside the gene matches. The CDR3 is CASSGGSSGYNEQFF. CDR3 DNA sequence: TGTGCCAGCAGTGGCGGGAGTTCGGGCTACAATGAGCAGTTCTTC.

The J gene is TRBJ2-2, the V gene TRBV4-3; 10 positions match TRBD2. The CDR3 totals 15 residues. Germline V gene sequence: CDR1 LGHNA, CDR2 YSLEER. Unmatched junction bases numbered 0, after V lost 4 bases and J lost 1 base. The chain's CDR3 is CASSRTSGNTGELFF. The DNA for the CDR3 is TGCGCCAGCAGCCGGACTAGCGGGAACACCGGGGAGCTGTTTTTT.

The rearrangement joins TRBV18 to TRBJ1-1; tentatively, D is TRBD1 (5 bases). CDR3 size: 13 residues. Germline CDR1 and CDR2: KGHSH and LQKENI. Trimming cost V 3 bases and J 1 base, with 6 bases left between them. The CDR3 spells CASSPQGNTEAFF. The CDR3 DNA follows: TGTGCCAGCTCACCTCAGGGGAACACTGAAGCTTTCTTT.

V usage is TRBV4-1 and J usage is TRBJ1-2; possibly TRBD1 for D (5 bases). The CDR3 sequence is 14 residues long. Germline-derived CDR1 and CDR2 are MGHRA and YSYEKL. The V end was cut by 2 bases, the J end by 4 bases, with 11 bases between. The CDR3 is CASSQSQGTYGYTF. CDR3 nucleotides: TGCGCCAGCAGCCAATCTCAGGGCACCTATGGCTACACCTTC.

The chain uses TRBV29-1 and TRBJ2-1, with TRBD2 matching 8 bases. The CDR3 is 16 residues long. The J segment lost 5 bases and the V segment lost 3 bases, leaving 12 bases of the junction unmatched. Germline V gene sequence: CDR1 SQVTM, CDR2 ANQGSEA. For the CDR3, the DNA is TGCAGCGTTGATCTATTTGAGACTAGCGTAGACAATGAGCAGTTCTTC. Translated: CSVDLFETSVDNEQFF.

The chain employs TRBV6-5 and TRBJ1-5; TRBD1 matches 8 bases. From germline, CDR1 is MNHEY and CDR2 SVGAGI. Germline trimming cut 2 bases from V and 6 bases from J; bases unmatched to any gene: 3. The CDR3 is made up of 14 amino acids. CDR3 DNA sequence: TGTGCCAGCAGTTACAGACAGGGGCGTCAGCCCCAGCATTTT. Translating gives CASSYRQGRQPQHF.